This T cell receptor (beta chain) is from a study of neoadjuvant nivolumab and ipilimumab in lung cancer (dated by TCRdb to between 2020 and 2021). With respect to the entire study: Intravenous nivolumab was dosed at 3 mg/kg on days 1, 15 and 29, and in the combination arm ipilimumab 1 mg/kg was added on day 1 only. In the trial, more than 40 patients with operable NSCLC were treated, of whom some 23 were randomized to nivolumab monotherapy and roughly 20 to nivolumab plus ipilimumab. Matched pretherapy and resected tumor pairs were analyzed for seven patients: four treated with nivolumab and three with nivolumab plus ipilimumab. The primary trial endpoint was the major pathologic response (MPR) rate in the intention-to-treat population in each study arm. TCR repertoires were compared between pretherapy (baseline) peripheral blood and tumors resected at surgery after neoadjuvant immune checkpoint blockade.

A few counts support this clone. The antigen this receptor binds is unknown. It has no much larger one-base neighbor in the sample; base qualities were not kept. Here is what the overall study found, with its caveats: Tumor T-cell richness and clonality rose from pretherapy to surgery in three of three dual-therapy tumors but in only two of four nivolumab-treated tumors. Pretherapy blood TCR richness correlated positively with richness in tumors resected after neoadjuvant therapy (Spearman R of about 0.81). No significant correlation was found between TCR clonality and pathologic tumor regression, and only a single major-pathologic-response sample was available for the analysis of TCR clonality versus pathologic tumor regression. Resected tumors had greater TCR richness and clonality than tumor-adjacent uninvolved lung, and increases were observed in more dual-therapy-treated tumors. A small number of samples was subjected to TCR sequencing.

Preparation of the library involved the immunoSEQ multiplex PCR assay. The study's own analysis went as follows. Repertoires were summarized by richness and clonality, and significantly expanded and contracted clones were identified between pre- and post-therapy samples. TCRdb stores this immuneACCESS table with in-frame sequences only. Part of the clones is absent; in the studies checked, under half of the shortfall reflects unresolved V genes, and no reason is known for the rest. The DNA was the basis for D and trimming; V, J and clone size are from that table. The sample includes about 16,000 clones, with roughly three quarters observed a single time. Approximately 8% of the sample is held by the ten biggest clonotypes. V ends up 5 bases short and J 8 bases short, with an unmatched junction base count of 7. CDR3 length: 14 amino acids, cysteine to phenylalanine. Only the CDR3 region is kept as DNA, spanning 42 bases read in frame from base 1. CDR1 and CDR2, looked up from the germline V gene (reference sequence), are LNHDA and SQIVND.

The sample's time point label is to be understood as: at surgical resection after neoadjuvant nivolumab +/- ipilimumab. Samples were obtained from the phase 2 randomized NEOSTAR trial, in which neoadjuvant nivolumab or nivolumab plus ipilimumab followed by surgery was tested in operable NSCLC. The source was tumor tissue, collected after neoadjuvant nivolumab, alone or with ipilimumab, at or shortly before surgery. The sequence was collected from an adult with non-small cell lung cancer. This chain is built from TRBV19 and TRBJ2-2; 8 bases in the junction line up with TRBD2. The base sequence is TGTGCCAGTAGTGGGGGACTAGTACCGGGGGAGCTGTTTTTT. Protein translation: CASSGGLVPGELFF.